Listed below are T cell receptor beta chains from one sample, sequenced in a study of shared clonotypes between healthy human individuals. Here immunoSEQ multiplex PCR was the method, and the copy in TCRdb shows in-frame clones only, minus some. The data hold hundreds of thousands of clones, with around 73% observed a single time. The sample consisted of memory CD4+ T cells sorted from blood. These receptors all stem from a woman aged 25 to 39 in good health. The CDR3 runs from the conserved cysteine through the conserved F or W. A D gene is named only where the DNA matches it firmly. The listing skips clone size in some rows; elsewhere it reads once, few, many or a size class.

J gene: TRBJ2-2
V gene: TRBV6-1
D gene: -
clone size: -
CDR3 DNA: TGTGCCAGCAGTTTTGATGCCGGGGAGCTGTTTTTT
CDR3 protein: CASSFDAGELFF

J gene: TRBJ2-4
V gene: TRBV11-2
D gene: TRBD2
clone size: -
CDR3 DNA: TGTGCCAGCAGCTTATTGCGGGAGCGGGGAAACATTCAGTACTTC
CDR3 protein: CASSLLRERGNIQYF

J gene: TRBJ2-3
V gene: TRBV5-4
D gene: TRBD2
clone size: few
CDR3 DNA: TGTGCCAGCAGCCTTAAGACTAGCGGGAGTGGCACAGATACGCAGTATTTT
CDR3 protein: CASSLKTSGSGTDTQYF

J gene: TRBJ2-7
V gene: TRBV18
D gene: -
clone size: -
CDR3 DNA: TGTGCCAGCTCACCACTTGACTTGTACGAGCAGTACTTC
CDR3 protein: CASSPLDLYEQYF

J gene: TRBJ2-5
V gene: TRBV10-3
D gene: -
clone size: -
CDR3 DNA: TGTGCCATCAGTGAGCCCCAAGAGACCCAGTACTTC
CDR3 protein: CAISEPQETQYF

J gene: TRBJ1-2
V gene: TRBV14
D gene: TRBD1
clone size: -
CDR3 DNA: TGTGCCAGCAGCCAATTACAGGGGAGCGGCTACACCTTC
CDR3 protein: CASSQLQGSGYTF

J gene: TRBJ2-1
V gene: TRBV19
D gene: -
clone size: -
CDR3 DNA: TGTGCCAGTAGTATATCTGTAAACTACAATGAGCAGTTCTTC
CDR3 protein: CASSISVNYNEQFF

J gene: TRBJ2-1
V gene: TRBV4-1
D gene: TRBD2
clone size: -
CDR3 DNA: TGCGCCAGCAGCCAAGGACTAGCGGGATTTACTAGCTCCTACAATGAGCAGTTCTTC
CDR3 protein: CASSQGLAGFTSSYNEQFF

J gene: TRBJ1-4
V gene: TRBV7-9
D gene: -
clone size: -
CDR3 DNA: TGTGCCAGCAGCTTAGGATCGGGGAAATCGAATGAAAAACTGTTTTTT
CDR3 protein: CASSLGSGKSNEKLFF

J gene: TRBJ2-7
V gene: TRBV7-9
D gene: -
clone size: -
CDR3 DNA: TGTGCCAGCAGCCTAAGGGGGGACTCAAAGTACTTC
CDR3 protein: CASSLRGDSKYF

J gene: TRBJ1-6
V gene: TRBV30
D gene: -
clone size: -
CDR3 DNA: TGTGCCTGGAGTGAGGGGGACCGCGATTCACCCCTCCACTTT
CDR3 protein: CAWSEGDRDSPLHF

J gene: TRBJ1-5
V gene: TRBV11-2
D gene: -
clone size: -
CDR3 DNA: TGTGCCAGCAGCTTAGATGGAAATCAGCCCCAGCATTTT
CDR3 protein: CASSLDGNQPQHF

J gene: TRBJ1-4
V gene: TRBV27
D gene: -
clone size: -
CDR3 DNA: TGTGCCAGCAGTTTAGTTTGGTCCGGGCCCCTGGAGGAAAAACTGTTTTTT
CDR3 protein: CASSLVWSGPLEEKLFF

J gene: TRBJ2-3
V gene: TRBV11-3
D gene: -
clone size: -
CDR3 DNA: TGTGCCAGCAGCTTAGGGTCCAGGATGGATACGCAGTATTTT
CDR3 protein: CASSLGSRMDTQYF

J gene: TRBJ1-1
V gene: TRBV7-8
D gene: TRBD1
clone size: -
CDR3 DNA: TGTGCCAGCAGGCCTCTTTGGGACAGGGGAACTGAAGCTTTCTTT
CDR3 protein: CASRPLWDRGTEAFF

J gene: TRBJ2-2
V gene: TRBV6-6
D gene: -
clone size: -
CDR3 DNA: TGTGCCAGCAGTTCACAGAGTTCCTCGAACACCGGGGAGCTGTTTTTT
CDR3 protein: CASSSQSSSNTGELFF

J gene: TRBJ1-2
V gene: TRBV11-2
D gene: TRBD1
clone size: -
CDR3 DNA: TGTGCCAGCAGCCGACGACAGGGGGCGTATGGCTACACCTTC
CDR3 protein: CASSRRQGAYGYTF

J gene: TRBJ2-1
V gene: TRBV18
D gene: TRBD2
clone size: -
CDR3 DNA: TGTGCCAGCACTCCAAACCGACTAGCGGGAGGAGGGACTGAGCAGTTCTTC
CDR3 protein: CASTPNRLAGGGTEQFF

J gene: TRBJ2-3
V gene: TRBV11-2
D gene: -
clone size: -
CDR3 DNA: TGTGCCAGCAGCTCCCAGGGGGGGCCAATAGATACGCAGTATTTT
CDR3 protein: CASSSQGGPIDTQYF

J gene: TRBJ1-1
V gene: TRBV6-6
D gene: TRBD1
clone size: -
CDR3 DNA: TGTGCCAGCAGGGACAGGGGAGGGAACACTGAAGCTTTCTTT
CDR3 protein: CASRDRGGNTEAFF

J gene: TRBJ1-4
V gene: TRBV28
D gene: -
clone size: -
CDR3 DNA: TGTGCCAGCGGCGGGAATCGTGAAAAACTGTTTTTT
CDR3 protein: CASGGNREKLFF

J gene: TRBJ1-2
V gene: TRBV10-1
D gene: -
clone size: few
CDR3 DNA: TGCGCCAGCAGTGAGTCGTCAGGGTATGGCTACACCTTC
CDR3 protein: CASSESSGYGYTF

J gene: TRBJ2-7
V gene: TRBV6-1
D gene: -
clone size: -
CDR3 DNA: TGTGCCAGCAGTCATCGACAGGACCTCTACGAGCAGTACTTC
CDR3 protein: CASSHRQDLYEQYF

J gene: TRBJ1-1
V gene: TRBV7-9
D gene: -
clone size: -
CDR3 DNA: TGTGCCAGCAGCCCGAGGGGGAGGGGAAACACTGAAGCTTTCTTT
CDR3 protein: CASSPRGRGNTEAFF

J gene: TRBJ2-3
V gene: TRBV6-6
D gene: -
clone size: -
CDR3 DNA: TGTGCCACCGCGACTGCCCCGGGCACAGATACGCAGTATTTT
CDR3 protein: CATATAPGTDTQYF

J gene: TRBJ2-2
V gene: TRBV6-5
D gene: -
clone size: -
CDR3 DNA: TGTGCCAGCAGTCGTAACACCGGGGAGCTGTTTTTT
CDR3 protein: CASSRNTGELFF

J gene: TRBJ2-5
V gene: TRBV27
D gene: -
clone size: -
CDR3 DNA: TGTGCCAGCAGTTTCTCTTCTGCGTCGGAGACCCAGTACTTC
CDR3 protein: CASSFSSASETQYF

J gene: TRBJ2-5
V gene: TRBV5-1
D gene: -
clone size: -
CDR3 DNA: TGCGCCAGCAGCTTGGCTCAGATCCAAGAGACCCAGTACTTC
CDR3 protein: CASSLAQIQETQYF

J gene: TRBJ1-6
V gene: TRBV4-1
D gene: -
clone size: -
CDR3 DNA: TGCGCCAGCAGCCCAGGGATGGACGGCCCCCGGGACCTCCACTTT
CDR3 protein: CASSPGMDGPRDLHF

J gene: TRBJ2-7
V gene: TRBV28
D gene: -
clone size: -
CDR3 DNA: TGTGCCAGCAGCACGGGGGACGCTCGGTGGGAGCAGTACTTC
CDR3 protein: CASSTGDARWEQYF

J gene: TRBJ1-1
V gene: TRBV11-3
D gene: -
clone size: -
CDR3 DNA: TGTGCCAGCAGCCTGGGGGAAGGGAATGAAGCTTTCTTT
CDR3 protein: CASSLGEGNEAFF

J gene: TRBJ1-3
V gene: TRBV11-2
D gene: -
clone size: many
CDR3 DNA: TGTGCCAGCAGCATTTCCGGGGTCTCTGGAAACACCATATATTTT
CDR3 protein: CASSISGVSGNTIYF

J gene: TRBJ2-5
V gene: TRBV11-2
D gene: TRBD2
clone size: -
CDR3 DNA: TGTGCCAGCAGCCACCGTGGGGCGGGAGCGTCTGGGACCCAGTACTTC
CDR3 protein: CASSHRGAGASGTQYF

J gene: TRBJ2-1
V gene: TRBV19
D gene: TRBD2
clone size: once
CDR3 DNA: TGTGCCAGTGCGCTCACTAGCGGGAGTAGGAATGAGCAGTTCTTC
CDR3 protein: CASALTSGSRNEQFF

J gene: TRBJ2-7
V gene: TRBV7-3
D gene: TRBD1
clone size: once
CDR3 DNA: TGTGCCAGCAGCACCAACAGGGGACCCTACGAGCAGTACTTC
CDR3 protein: CASSTNRGPYEQYF

J gene: TRBJ1-5
V gene: TRBV19
D gene: -
clone size: -
CDR3 DNA: TGTGCCAGTAGTACCACCGTCACAGGGAGTACCCAGCCCCAGCATTTT
CDR3 protein: CASSTTVTGSTQPQHF

J gene: TRBJ1-1
V gene: TRBV28
D gene: -
clone size: -
CDR3 DNA: TGTGCCAGCTGCGCCGGGACACTGAACACTGAAGCTTTCTTT
CDR3 protein: CASCAGTLNTEAFF

J gene: TRBJ2-7
V gene: TRBV2
D gene: -
clone size: -
CDR3 DNA: TGTGCCAGCAGTGATCGACAGCGTTACTACGAGCAGTACTTC
CDR3 protein: CASSDRQRYYEQYF

J gene: TRBJ2-5
V gene: TRBV5-1
D gene: -
clone size: -
CDR3 DNA: TGCGCCAGCAGCTTGGGTGTAGGGGGAGAGACCCAGTACTTC
CDR3 protein: CASSLGVGGETQYF

J gene: TRBJ2-7
V gene: TRBV28
D gene: -
clone size: -
CDR3 DNA: TGTGCCAGCAGTGGGACTCCGCGCTACGAGCAGTACTTC
CDR3 protein: CASSGTPRYEQYF

J gene: TRBJ1-5
V gene: TRBV7-6
D gene: -
clone size: -
CDR3 DNA: TGTGCCAGCAGCTTAGGCAGGGGAGAAGGGCAGCCCCAGCATTTT
CDR3 protein: CASSLGRGEGQPQHF

J gene: TRBJ2-7
V gene: TRBV25-1
D gene: TRBD1
clone size: -
CDR3 DNA: TGTGCCAGCAGTGGACAGGGGGCGGGCGAGCAGTACTTC
CDR3 protein: CASSGQGAGEQYF

J gene: TRBJ1-4
V gene: TRBV4-1
D gene: TRBD1
clone size: -
CDR3 DNA: TGCGCCAGCAGCCAACACGGGACAGGAGATGAAAAACTGTTTTTT
CDR3 protein: CASSQHGTGDEKLFF

J gene: TRBJ2-7
V gene: TRBV11-2
D gene: TRBD2
clone size: -
CDR3 DNA: TGTGCCAGCAGCTCCCGTAGCGGGAGGCCCCACGAGCAGTACTTC
CDR3 protein: CASSSRSGRPHEQYF

J gene: TRBJ1-1
V gene: TRBV15
D gene: -
clone size: -
CDR3 DNA: TGTGCCACCAGCAGGGGTTACGAAGGGGCTTTCTTT
CDR3 protein: CATSRGYEGAFF